The 5 T cell receptor beta chains below all came from one sample that was sequenced in a study of radiation and T cells in renal cell carcinoma. The time point here: baseline pretreatment blood. Treatment: 15 Gy SBRT to primary tumor, nephrectomy 4 weeks later. Sequencing used immunoSEQ multiplex PCR; TCRdb keeps in-frame clones, though not all of them. The sample has about 49,000 clones; around 83% are singletons. Sample: blood, taken from a patient whose treatment included radiotherapy and nephrectomy. Receptor source: a woman in her seventies with renal cell carcinoma.

This rearrangement joins TRBV7-9 to TRBJ2-5; perhaps TRBD2 as D (6 bases). Germline V gene data show CDR1 as SEHNR and CDR2 as FQNEAQ (reference sequence). The germline V and J ends were trimmed by 5 bases and 1 base, with 17 bases remaining between them. This CDR3 is built from 16 residues. The CDR3 loop is CASSDIMGGLQETQYF. For the CDR3, the DNA is TGTGCCAGCAGCGATATTATGGGAGGCCTCCAAGAGACCCAGTACTTC.

The chain joins TRBV4-1 to TRBJ2-5; D is ambiguous. The germline V and J ends were trimmed by 0 bases and 2 bases, with 10 bases remaining between them. The CDR3 is 15 amino acids. Germline-derived CDR1 and CDR2 are MGHRA and YSYEKL. The CDR3 region has the DNA TGCGCCAGCAGCCAAGAGGGGTCCGGACAAGAGACCCAGTACTTC. Protein product: CASSQEGSGQETQYF.

CDR3 loop: CASSEARTLGYEQYF. The CDR3 nucleotides read TGTGCCAGCAGTGAAGCGCGGACTCTGGGCTACGAGCAGTACTTC. This chain uses TRBV6-1 with TRBJ2-5; possibly TRBD2 for D (5 bases). The DNA matches TRBJ2-7 better at its end, which makes the J call doubtful. CDR1 and CDR2 (germline): MNHNS, SASEGT. The CDR3 runs 15 residues.

V usage is TRBV4-2 and J usage is TRBJ2-2; 10 bases map to TRBD2. The CDR3 runs to 16 residues. The V segment lost 4 bases and the J segment 0 bases; nucleotides outside the gene matches: 2. Germline loops: CDR1 LGHNA, CDR2 YNFKEQ. The CDR3 region has the DNA TGTGCCAGCAGCCGTGGACTAGCGGCGAACACCGGGGAGCTGTTTTTT. Residues: CASSRGLAANTGELFF.

V and J are TRBV18 and TRBJ1-2; D remains ambiguous. V lost 6 bases and J lost 4, with 9 bases in between. The CDR3 contains 12 residues. Germline V gives CDR1 KGHSH, CDR2 LQKENI. CDR3 bases: TGTGCCAGCTCCTACAGCTCCTATGGCTACACCTTC. It specifies CASSYSSYGYTF.